The next 16 T cell receptor beta chains were all read from a single sample in a study of blood T cells in healthy people across ages. The second PCR ran roughly 6 to 11 cycles with a sample-barcoded 5' primer and J-beta primers. TCRdb re-derived calls from the 5' RACE reads in MiXCR, one entry per CDR3 protein. The repertoire holds about 630,000 distinct CDR3 sequences, with around 21% as singletons. Sequences were obtained from blood. These receptors were collected from a man in his 70s in good health.

V and J are TRBV29-1 and TRBJ2-1; 10 bases fit TRBD2. The germline V gene has CDR1 SQVTM and CDR2 ANQGSEA. CDR3 size: 15 residues. V gave up 6 bases and J gave up 7 bases; unmatched junction bases: 12. CDR3 bases: TGCAGCGTATCAAAGGGAGCGGGAGGGCCGAATGAGCAGTTCTTC. Its translation: CSVSKGAGGPNEQFF.

V and J are TRBV3-1 and TRBJ2-1; 7 bases align to TRBD2. The tail of the sequence fits TRBJ2-5 better, so the J call may be wrong. The CDR3 has 15 residues. CDR1 is LGHDT, CDR2 YNNKEL, per germline (reference sequence). This chain's CDR3 is CASSQGAGRSGTQYF. The CDR3 DNA follows: TGTGCCAGCAGCCAAGGAGCCGGGAGGTCGGGGACCCAGTACTTC.

This clonotype was detected many times. The V gene is TRBV7-2, the J gene TRBJ2-5; no clear D. V was cut by 1 base and J by 9 bases, with 9 bases left in between. The CDR3 is made up of 12 amino acids. Germline lookup yields CDR1 SGHTA and CDR2 FQGNSA. The CDR3 spells CASSLDSIAQYF. The CDR3 DNA reads TGTGCCAGCAGCTTAGATTCGATTGCCCAGTACTTC. Supplemented by reference TRBV7-2 and TRBJ2-5, the full variable domain reads GAGVSQSPSNKVTEKGKDVELRCDPISGHTALYWYRQSLGQGLEFLIYFQGNSAPDKSGLPSDRFSAERTGGSVSTLTIQRTQQEDSAVYLCASSLDSIAQYFGPGTRLLVL.

The V gene is TRBV19, the J gene TRBJ2-5; TRBD2 agrees at 14 bases. Gene TRBJ2-1 matches the end of the DNA better, so the J call may be wrong. Germline CDR1 is LNHDA and CDR2 is SQIVND (reference sequence). The CDR3 sequence is 14 residues long. The CDR3 region is CASSKGLAGGEQFF. CDR3 DNA sequence: TGTGCCAGTAGTAAAGGACTAGCGGGAGGTGAGCAGTTCTTC.

This clonotype came up once. The V gene is TRBV12-3 or TRBV12-4, the J gene TRBJ1-6; tentatively, D is TRBD1 (6 bases). This CDR3 spans 15 amino acids. The germline V and J ends were trimmed by 6 bases and 0 bases, with 9 bases remaining between them. The CDR3 loop reads CASSGQSSYNSPLHF. The CDR3 DNA is TGTGCCAGCAGCGGACAGAGCTCCTATAATTCACCCCTCCACTTT.

This clonotype was counted at least ten times. The chain uses TRBV12-3 or TRBV12-4 and TRBJ2-7; possibly TRBD1 for D (6 bases). The germline V and J ends were trimmed by 7 bases and 4 bases, with 14 bases remaining between them. The CDR3 sequence is 13 residues long. This CDR3 is CASKRGSGYEQYF. In nucleotides, the CDR3 is TGTGCCAGCAAAAGGGGGTCCGGGTACGAGCAGTACTTC.

In this sample, this clonotype turned up many times. The V and J genes are TRBV7-9 and TRBJ1-3; D gene ambiguous. Trimming stripped 1 base from V and 0 bases from J, with 13 bases between. The germline gives CDR1 SEHNR, CDR2 FQNEAQ (reference sequence). The CDR3 is 17 residues long. The CDR3 reads CASSLEVSGNSGNTIYF. CDR3 nucleotide sequence: TGTGCCAGCAGCTTAGAGGTTTCGGGGAACTCTGGAAACACCATATATTTT.

V and J are TRBV12-5 and TRBJ2-5, with D perhaps TRBD1 (6 bases). Trimming pared 6 bases from V and 3 bases from J, leaving 14 bases between. This CDR3 has 14 amino acids. Germline-derived CDR1 and CDR2 are LGHNT and FRNRAP. The CDR3 DNA reads as TGTGCTAGTGGACCCGGACAGAAGAAAGAGACCCAGTACTTC. Encoded protein: CASGPGQKKETQYF. Full variable domain (rest looked up from reference TRBV12-5 and TRBJ2-5): DARVTQTPRHKVTEMGQEVTMRCQPILGHNTVFWYRQTMMQGLELLAYFRNRAPLDDSGMPKDRFSAEMPDATLATLKIQPSEPRDSAVYFCASGPGQKKETQYFGPGTRLLVL.

V and J are TRBV2 and TRBJ2-5, with TRBD1 matching 7 bases. The J call may not be correct, given that the DNA end is closer to TRBJ2-1. The CDR3 extends over 14 amino acids. Looked up from germline, CDR1 is SNHLY and CDR2 is FYNNEI. CDR3 sequence: CASSDYRGGNEQFF. The DNA for the CDR3 is TGTGCCAGCAGTGACTACAGGGGTGGGAATGAGCAGTTCTTC.

This rearrangement joins TRBV3-1 to TRBJ2-4; weak D call: TRBD2 (5 bases). Trimming took 3 bases from V and 4 from J, leaving 7 bases between them. The CDR3 sequence is 13 residues long. Per the germline V gene, CDR1 is LGHDT and CDR2 is YNNKEL (reference sequence). DNA of the CDR3: TGTGCCAGCAGCCAGGGCGGGAAAAACATTCAGTACTTC. Its protein is CASSQGGKNIQYF. Full variable domain (missing parts from reference TRBV3-1 and TRBJ2-4): DTAVSQTPKYLVTQMGNDKSIKCEQNLGHDTMYWYKQDSKKFLKIMFSYNNKELIINETVPNRFSPKSPDKAHLNLHINSLELGDSAVYFCASSQGGKNIQYFGAGTRLSVL.

V gene TRBV7-2 combines with J gene TRBJ2-5, with D unclear. Trimming stripped 5 bases from V and 9 bases from J, with 10 bases between. The CDR3 runs 11 residues. The germline CDR1 and CDR2 sequences are SGHTA and FQGNSA. The CDR3 coding sequence is TGTGCCAGCAGCCCCAGTGGGGCCCAGTACTTC. Residues: CASSPSGAQYF.

This clonotype occurred a few times. The rearrangement links TRBV12-3 or TRBV12-4 to TRBJ2-1; 7 bases map to TRBD1. Germline trimming cut 2 bases from V and 8 bases from J; bases unmatched to any gene: 15. CDR3 size: 17 residues. The CDR3 nucleotides are TGTGCCAGCAGTTTAAGACTGACAGGGAGTTACAACGATGAGCAGTTCTTC. It translates to CASSLRLTGSYNDEQFF.

This chain uses TRBV28 with TRBJ2-5; D gene uncertain. This CDR3 region has 11 residues. Germline values: CDR1 MDHEN, CDR2 SYDVKM. V dropped 10 bases and J dropped 5 bases, with 11 bases sitting between them. CDR3 nucleotides: TGTGCCAACCCGGCCCGGGAGACCCAGTACTTC. This encodes CANPARETQYF.

This clonotype was counted ten times or more. V and J are TRBV15 and TRBJ1-2; no definite D call. CDR3 length: 17 residues. Germline V gives CDR1 LNHNV, CDR2 YYDKDF (reference sequence). V was cut by 0 bases and J by 7 bases, with 21 bases left in between. CDR3 sequence: CATSRDPVRRLPGGYTF. The CDR3 nucleotides are TGTGCCACCAGCAGAGATCCTGTGCGACGGCTCCCAGGTGGCTACACCTTC. Variable domain in full (rest from reference TRBV15 and TRBJ1-2): DAMVIQNPRYQVTQFGKPVTLSCSQTLNHNVMYWYQQKSSQAPKLLFHYYDKDFNNEADTPDNFQSRRPNTSFCFLDIRSPGLGDTAMYLCATSRDPVRRLPGGYTFGSGTRLTVV.

This clonotype appeared many times. This chain joins TRBV6-5 and TRBJ1-6, with D unclear. CDR1 and CDR2 from the germline V gene are MNHEY and SVGAGI. This CDR3 has 13 residues. Trimming stripped 2 bases from V and 13 bases from J, with 12 bases between. In DNA form, the CDR3 reads TGTGCCAGCAGTTACGAGGACGGAGTCCCCCTCCACTTT. Its protein is CASSYEDGVPLHF.

The table lists this clonotype with a few counts. This chain links TRBV7-2 with TRBJ1-4; 8 bases fit TRBD1. The J segment lost 5 bases and the V segment lost 3 bases, leaving 5 bases of the junction unmatched. Germline loops: CDR1 SGHTA, CDR2 FQGNSA. This CDR3 contains 15 residues. The CDR3 here is CASSFWTGMNEKLFF. The CDR3 DNA is TGTGCCAGCAGCTTTTGGACAGGGATGAATGAAAAACTGTTTTTT. The whole variable domain, filled in from reference TRBV7-2 and TRBJ1-4, reads GAGVSQSPSNKVTEKGKDVELRCDPISGHTALYWYRQSLGQGLEFLIYFQGNSAPDKSGLPSDRFSAERTGGSVSTLTIQRTQQEDSAVYLCASSFWTGMNEKLFFGSGTQLSVL.